The text below deals with one T cell receptor (beta chain). This record belongs to a study of control samples from healthy donors and cancer patients. The table came from immunoSEQ multiplex PCR; TCRdb's copy has only in-frame clones and leaves some out. This table holds fewer than 80,000 clones, 90% found once. Germline V gene lookup returns CDR1 LGHNA and CDR2 YSLEER. V was pared by 0 bases and J by 0 bases, with 7 bases of the junction left unmatched. This CDR3 is built from 17 residues. The clonotype comes from a man in his sixties with colorectal cancer. This rearrangement joins TRBV4-3 to TRBJ2-5; 7 bases line up with TRBD2. Sequencing was carried out using PBMCs. The CDR3 sequence is CASSQDSGLGYQETQYF. CDR3 coding DNA: TGCGCCAGCAGCCAAGACTCCGGACTAGGGTACCAAGAGACCCAGTACTTC.